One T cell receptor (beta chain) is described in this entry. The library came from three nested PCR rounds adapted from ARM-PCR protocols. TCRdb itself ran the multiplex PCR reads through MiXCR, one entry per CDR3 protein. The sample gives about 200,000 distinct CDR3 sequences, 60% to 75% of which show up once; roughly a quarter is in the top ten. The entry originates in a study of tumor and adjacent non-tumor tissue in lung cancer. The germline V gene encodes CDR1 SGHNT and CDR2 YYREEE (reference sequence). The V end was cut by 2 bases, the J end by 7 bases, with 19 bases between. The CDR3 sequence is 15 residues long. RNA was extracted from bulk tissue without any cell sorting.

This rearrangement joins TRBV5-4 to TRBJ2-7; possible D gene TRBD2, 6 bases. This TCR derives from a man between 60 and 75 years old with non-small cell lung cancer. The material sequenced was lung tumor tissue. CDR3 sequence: CASSLRSGLSNEQYF. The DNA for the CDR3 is TGTGCCAGCAGCTTAAGGTCGGGACTTTCAAATGAGCAGTACTTC.